These 9 T cell receptor beta chains share one sample of origin, sequenced in a study of T cell repertoires in aging, cancer and after chemotherapy (dated by TCRdb to between 2018 and 2021). TCRdb names Illumina MiSeq as the instrument used. Rearranged TRB sequences spanning V, D and J segments were amplified in a multiplex touch-down PCR with a mixed TRB-A/B primer pool. TCRdb reanalyzed the raw reads on its own, using fastp at Q25 for trimming and MiXCR for clone calling, and kept in-frame beta chains. Merged by CDR3 protein, the rows form single entries marked with the most common genes and DNA. This sample lists about 2,200 distinct CDR3 sequences; around 24% were detected once. Jointly, the top ten make up roughly 40% of the sample. Instead of sorted cells or RNA, genomic DNA extracted from peripheral blood served as the source for amplifying TCR beta rearrangements. Material for sequencing was blood. The receptors derive from a human donor with a solid tumor.

This clonotype is categorized as medium-sized. This chain links TRBV19 with TRBJ1-2; the match to TRBD1 covers 8 bases. The CDR3 has 15 residues. With 5 bases clipped from V and 6 bases from J, the junction kept 11 bases outside the gene matches. Germline CDR1 reads LNHDA; CDR2 reads SQIVND (reference sequence). For the CDR3, the DNA is TGTGCCAGTAGTTTACCCCGGACAGGGCGGGATGGCTACACCTTC. It is translated as CASSLPRTGRDGYTF.

Here the CDR3 reads CASSPDSGEDTDTQYF. CDR3 DNA: TGTGCCAGCAGTCCCGATAGCGGGGAGGACACAGATACGCAGTATTTT. V gene TRBV7-2 combines with J gene TRBJ2-3, with 8 bases aligning to TRBD2. This CDR3 comprises 16 residues. Germline V CDR1 and CDR2: SGHTA, FQGNSA. The V gene end was trimmed by 6 bases and the J gene end by 2 bases; junction bases not matched to a gene: 10.

By sample share, this clonotype is medium-sized. V is TRBV6-2 or TRBV6-3 and J is TRBJ2-5; 11 bases agree with TRBD2. CDR1 is MNHEY and CDR2 is SVGEGT in the germline V gene. V shed 5 bases and J 2 bases; nucleotides not matched to a gene: 4. CDR3 length equals 15 residues. CDR3 nucleotide sequence: TGTGCCAGCAGTAGACTAGCGGGGCTGCAAGAGACCCAGTACTTC. Its protein is CASSRLAGLQETQYF.

By share, this clonotype counts as medium-sized. This rearrangement joins TRBV6-1 to TRBJ1-2, with D hard to call. Germline lookup yields CDR1 MNHNS and CDR2 SASEGT. The CDR3 is made up of 13 amino acids. The V and J ends lost 4 bases and 7 bases respectively, with 13 bases between them. The CDR3 loop reads CASSVTNLGGYTF. The DNA of the CDR3 is TGTGCCAGCAGTGTGACTAATCTTGGTGGCTACACCTTC.

Comments on this clonotype: A single base separates this from a much larger clone, so it may be a read error. The CDR3 nucleotides read TGTGCCAGCAGCTCCGGCCCAATCTCACTGGCGGGTAGCTCCTACGAGCAGTACTTC. It encodes CASSSGPISLAGSSYEQYF. The chain uses TRBV5-1 and TRBJ2-7, with D maybe TRBD2 (5 bases). The germline V gene has CDR1 SGHRS and CDR2 YFSETQ. CDR3 length equals 19 residues.

This clonotype was detected only a few times. The chain links TRBV12-3 or TRBV12-4 to TRBJ1-1; D remains unclear. V lost 3 bases and J 10 bases, leaving 15 bases between the germline ends. This CDR3 has 13 amino acids. The CDR3 DNA reads as TGTGCCAGCAGTTTTGGTACAGACTCTGTAGCTTTCTTT. Translating gives CASSFGTDSVAFF.

By share, this clonotype counts as medium-sized (0.01 to 0.1%). The chain is built from TRBV6-6 and TRBJ2-5; TRBD1 agrees at 8 bases. Germline V lookup: CDR1 MNHNY, CDR2 SVGAGI (reference sequence). J was trimmed by 3 bases and V by 2 bases; bases with no gene match: 5. The CDR3 has 15 amino acids. The CDR3 nucleotides are TGTGCCAGCAGTTACCCAGGACAGGGTAAAGAGACCCAGTACTTC. Protein sequence: CASSYPGQGKETQYF.

The V call is TRBV4-3, the J call TRBJ2-3, with TRBD2 identical over 11 bases. From germline, CDR1 is LGHNA and CDR2 YSLEER. J gave up 5 bases and V 0 bases, and 4 bases lay outside the gene matches. The CDR3 has 16 amino acids. Written as DNA, the CDR3 is TGCGCCAGCAGCCAAGATTATGGGACTAGCGGAGATACGCAGTATTTT. The encoded protein is CASSQDYGTSGDTQYF.

The V gene is TRBV29-1, the J gene TRBJ2-5, with D possibly TRBD1 on 5 matching bases. CDR3 length: 16 residues. The V end was cut by 6 bases, the J end by 0 bases, with 20 bases between. The V gene's germline CDR1 is SQVTM and CDR2 ANQGSEA. CDR3 protein: CSVLPWTRDYQETQYF. For the CDR3, the DNA is TGCAGCGTGCTACCCTGGACCAGGGATTACCAAGAGACCCAGTACTTC. The full variable domain, rest sourced from reference TRBV29-1 and TRBJ2-5, is SAVISQKPSRDICQRGTSLTIQCQVDSQVTMMFWYRQQPGQSLTLIATANQGSEATYESGFVIDKFPISRPNLTFSTLTVSNMSPEDSSIYLCSVLPWTRDYQETQYFGPGTRLLVL.